Each of the 31 T cell receptor beta chains below was sequenced from the same sample in a study of blood T cell repertoires in COVID-19. Profiled with immunoSEQ multiplex PCR; TCRdb holds only in-frame clones, not every one. The sample lists roughly 60,000 clones, roughly 82% occurring once. Specimen: peripheral blood. The receptors here all came from a woman aged 60-75 years with acute or convalescent COVID-19.

The chain couples TRBV19 to TRBJ1-2, with D tentatively TRBD1 (5 bases). The CDR3 covers 13 residues. In germline, CDR1 is LNHDA, CDR2 SQIVND (reference sequence). The V end lost 7 bases, the J end lost 4 bases, and 13 bases lay between the germline ends. The CDR3 region is CASTGGASYGYTF. The CDR3 nucleotides read TGTGCCAGTACCGGAGGGGCGAGCTATGGCTACACCTTC.

The table lists this clone with a few counts. The chain is built from TRBV10-3 and TRBJ2-1; 11 nucleotides line up with TRBD2. The CDR3 loop spans 17 amino acids. The germline gives CDR1 ENHRY, CDR2 SYGVKD. V lost 2 bases and J lost 2; bases outside the gene matches: 5. The DNA for the CDR3 is TGTGCCATCAGTGAGAGGGTAGCGGGGGGGCCCTACAATGAGCAGTTCTTC. It yields the protein CAISERVAGGPYNEQFF.

This clone was seen once. J is TRBJ1-1 and V is TRBV19, with D perhaps matching TRBD1 (5 bases). Germline values: CDR1 LNHDA, CDR2 SQIVND (reference sequence). The CDR3 spans 13 residues. V shed 4 bases and J shed 3 bases, with 9 bases lying between them. Here the CDR3 reads CASSTVTDTEAFF. The CDR3 coding sequence is TGTGCCAGTAGTACCGTGACAGACACTGAAGCTTTCTTT.

The chain joins TRBV2 to TRBJ1-1; TRBD1 aligns across 7 bases. CDR1 and CDR2 (germline): SNHLY, FYNNEI. Unmatched junction bases numbered 10, after V lost 7 bases and J lost 5 bases. This CDR3 spans 14 amino acids. As DNA, the CDR3 is TGTGCCAGCATTACAGGGGAGGTTGGTACTGAAGCTTTCTTT. Encoded protein: CASITGEVGTEAFF.

The rearrangement links TRBV10-1 to TRBJ2-3, with 10 bases lining up with TRBD1. Unmatched junction bases numbered 8, after V lost 4 bases and J lost 4 bases. Germline-derived CDR1 and CDR2 are WNHNN and SYGVQD (reference sequence). CDR3 size: 16 residues. In DNA, the CDR3 is TGCGCCAGCAGTGTCACCGGGACAGGGGTCGCAGATACGCAGTATTTT. It is translated as CASSVTGTGVADTQYF.

The chain joins TRBV7-9 to TRBJ1-2, with D perhaps TRBD1 (6 bases). The CDR3 spans 14 residues. The V gene's germline CDR1 is SEHNR and CDR2 FQNEAQ (reference sequence). V lost 1 base, J lost 4 bases, and 10 bases lay in between. The CDR3 DNA follows: TGTGCCAGCAGCTTAGACAGGGCGGTCTATGGCTACACCTTC. Its translation is CASSLDRAVYGYTF.

V is TRBV7-2 and J is TRBJ2-7; 13 bases fit TRBD2. CDR1 SGHTA and CDR2 FQGNSA come from the germline V gene. Unmatched junction bases numbered 4, after V lost 5 bases and J lost 3 bases. This CDR3 comprises 15 residues. The CDR3 coding sequence is TGTGCCAGCAGCACCGGGACTAGCGGGATCTACGAGCAGTACTTC. Translated, it gives CASSTGTSGIYEQYF.

V and J are TRBV6-5 and TRBJ1-1, with 9 bases that match TRBD1. The CDR3 totals 14 residues. The J segment lost 1 base and the V segment lost 6 bases, leaving 3 bases of the junction unmatched. Germline values: CDR1 MNHEY, CDR2 SVGAGI. Here the CDR3 reads CASRGQGGNTEAFF. The CDR3 DNA follows: TGTGCCAGCAGGGGACAGGGTGGGAACACTGAAGCTTTCTTT.

This clone was recorded many times. The J gene is TRBJ1-6, the V gene TRBV14, with a tentative D call TRBD1 (5 bases). V shed 3 bases and J shed 8 bases, with 11 bases lying between them. Germline CDR1 reads SGHDN; CDR2 reads FVKESK. CDR3 size: 14 residues. CDR3 DNA sequence: TGTGCCAGCAGCCACGGCAGGGCGGATTCACCCCTCCACTTT. Amino acids: CASSHGRADSPLHF. Using reference TRBV14 and TRBJ1-6 for the parts outside the CDR3, the full variable domain is EAGVTQFPSHSVIEKGQTVTLRCDPISGHDNLYWYRRVMGKEIKFLLHFVKESKQDESGMPNNRFLAERTGGTYSTLKVQPAELEDSGVYFCASSHGRADSPLHFGNGTRLTVT.

V usage is TRBV27 and J usage is TRBJ1-2, with 10 bases matching TRBD1. The CDR3 consists of 14 residues. In germline, CDR1 is MNHEY, CDR2 SMNVEV (reference sequence). V lost 6 bases to trimming and J lost 4 bases; unmatched junction nucleotides: 5. The CDR3 loop reads CASSRGQGTYGYTF. CDR3 coding DNA: TGTGCCAGCAGCCGGGGACAGGGGACCTATGGCTACACCTTC.

The chain carries TRBV7-9 and TRBJ2-1; 7 bases line up with TRBD2. This CDR3 has 16 residues. Germline V gene lookup returns CDR1 SEHNR and CDR2 FQNEAQ (reference sequence). The ends lost 5 bases at V and 5 bases at J; junction bases unmatched: 12. The CDR3 DNA sequence: TGTGCCAGCAGCCCACTGTATGGGCTAGCGGACAATGAGCAGTTCTTC. Residues: CASSPLYGLADNEQFF.

The chain's CDR3 is CASSLLRGPEAFF. CDR3 sequence (DNA): TGTGCCAGCAGTTTACTCAGGGGCCCTGAAGCTTTCTTT. The chain joins TRBV27 to TRBJ1-1; D is perhaps TRBD1 (6 bases). Germline assignment: CDR1 MNHEY and CDR2 SMNVEV (reference sequence). The V and J ends lost 2 bases and 6 bases respectively, with 10 bases between them. This CDR3 contains 13 residues.

V and J are TRBV29-1 and TRBJ1-2, with 8 bases matching TRBD1. With V trimmed by 4 bases and J by 8 bases, 3 bases remained unmatched. Germline CDR1 reads SQVTM; CDR2 reads ANQGSEA. The CDR3 loop spans 11 amino acids. CDR3 coding DNA: TGCAGCGTTGGGACAGGGTTCGGCTACACCTTC. This codes for CSVGTGFGYTF.

This clone was seen a single time. The chain recombines TRBV12-3 or TRBV12-4 with TRBJ1-1; D unclear. Trimming took 3 bases from V and 1 from J, leaving 6 bases between them. The CDR3 consists of 13 residues. CDR3 sequence: CASSFWQNTEAFF. DNA for the CDR3: TGTGCCAGCAGTTTCTGGCAGAACACTGAAGCTTTCTTT.

The chain combines TRBV7-9 with TRBJ1-2, with D unclear. The CDR3 runs 13 residues. The V gene lost 8 bases and the J gene lost 5 bases, with 15 bases spanning the gap. From germline, CDR1 is SEHNR and CDR2 FQNEAQ (reference sequence). The CDR3 spells CASGKRGSYGYTF. The CDR3 DNA follows: TGTGCCAGCGGGAAGCGGGGATCGTATGGCTACACCTTC.

As DNA, the CDR3 is TGCGCCAGCAGCTTGGCCAGGGACAGGCCAGCTTTCTTT. Residues: CASSLARDRPAFF. The rearrangement joins TRBV5-1 to TRBJ1-1, with 8 bases lining up with TRBD1. Per the germline V gene, CDR1 is SGHRS and CDR2 is YFSETQ. The CDR3 covers 13 residues. After removal of 0 bases from V and 10 bases from J, the junction contained 5 bases not matched to a gene.

V gene TRBV5-1 combines with J gene TRBJ1-5, with 9 bases fitting TRBD1. V trimming: 4 bases; J trimming: 6 bases; junction bases outside the gene matches: 11. Looked up from germline, CDR1 is SGHRS and CDR2 is YFSETQ. CDR3 length equals 16 residues. CDR3 in DNA: TGCGCCAGCAGCCCACTACCGGGACAGGGTGGTCAGCCCCAGCATTTT. Protein product: CASSPLPGQGGQPQHF.

The V gene is TRBV29-1, the J gene TRBJ1-2; D is possibly TRBD1 (6 bases). CDR1 and CDR2 from the germline V gene are SQVTM and ANQGSEA. V was trimmed by 0 bases and J by 4 bases, leaving 12 bases between them. The CDR3 is 14 amino acids. The CDR3 is CSVEEPGRGYGYTF. CDR3 in DNA: TGCAGCGTTGAAGAACCAGGCAGGGGCTATGGCTACACCTTC.

This clone has only one observation. The chain combines TRBV19 with TRBJ2-5; tentatively, D is TRBD1 (5 bases). In germline, CDR1 is LNHDA, CDR2 SQIVND (reference sequence). The ends were cut back, 3 bases at V and 2 bases at J, with 10 bases in the middle. There are 14 residues in the CDR3. The CDR3 is CASSMGLRQETQYF. CDR3 bases: TGTGCCAGTAGTATGGGGCTCCGGCAAGAGACCCAGTACTTC.

This clone was counted only a few times. The chain combines TRBV10-1 with TRBJ1-3; 9 nucleotides agree with TRBD1. Germline V gene sequence: CDR1 WNHNN, CDR2 SYGVQD (reference sequence). The CDR3 totals 15 residues. Trimming took 8 bases from V and 2 from J; bases not matched to a gene: 7. This CDR3 reads CASQATGGPGNTIYF. The DNA for the CDR3 is TGCGCCAGCCAAGCTACAGGGGGCCCTGGAAACACCATATATTTT.

This clone was counted between two and nine times. V is TRBV18 and J is TRBJ2-2, with no clear D. The CDR3 contains 17 residues. The ends were cut back, 3 bases at V and 2 bases at J, with 16 bases in the middle. Germline assignment: CDR1 KGHSH and CDR2 LQKENI. Here the CDR3 DNA reads TGTGCCAGCTCACCGAGATTGGGCTACTTCAACACCGGGGAGCTGTTTTTT. Translation: CASSPRLGYFNTGELFF. The full variable domain, with the rest looked up from reference TRBV18 and TRBJ2-2, is NAGVMQNPRHLVRRRGQEARLRCSPMKGHSHVYWYRQLPEEGLKFMVYLQKENIIDESGMPKERFSAEFPKEGPSILRIQQVVRGDSAAYFCASSPRLGYFNTGELFFGEGSRLTVL.

The V call is TRBV5-5, the J call TRBJ1-2; no definite D call. Germline V gene data show CDR1 as SGHKS and CDR2 as YYEKEE (reference sequence). Trimming removed 0 bases at V and 2 bases at J, with 5 bases between. CDR3 size: 13 residues. CDR3 region: CASSLGQNYGYTF. CDR3 nucleotide sequence: TGTGCCAGCAGCTTGGGGCAGAACTATGGCTACACCTTC. Full variable domain (missing parts from reference TRBV5-5 and TRBJ1-2): DAGVTQSPTHLIKTRGQQVTLRCSPISGHKSVSWYQQVLGQGPQFIFQYYEKEERGRGNFPDRFSARQFPNYSSELNVNALLLGDSALYLCASSLGQNYGYTFGSGTRLTVV.

In this sample, this clone turned up a few times. The gene calls are TRBV5-1 and TRBJ2-3; TRBD1 aligns across 7 bases. Germline V gives CDR1 SGHRS, CDR2 YFSETQ. V trimming: 0 bases; J trimming: 4 bases; junction bases outside the gene matches: 8. This CDR3 is 16 amino acids long. Written as DNA, the CDR3 is TGCGCCAGCAGCTTGGGTCTACGACAGGGCGCAGATACGCAGTATTTT. It encodes CASSLGLRQGADTQYF.

This chain uses TRBV10-1 with TRBJ2-5; 8 bases map to TRBD1. The germline V gene has CDR1 WNHNN and CDR2 SYGVQD (reference sequence). V shed 5 bases and J 4 bases; nucleotides not matched to a gene: 6. CDR3 length: 14 amino acids. CDR3 sequence: CASSPDRGGETQYF. The CDR3 DNA is TGCGCCAGCAGTCCCGACAGGGGAGGAGAGACCCAGTACTTC.

The chain uses TRBV7-8 and TRBJ1-1; D ambiguous. CDR1 is SGHVS, CDR2 FQNEAQ, per germline. V was cut by 1 base and J by 5 bases, with 8 bases left in between. The CDR3 length is 13 residues. The CDR3 DNA reads TGTGCCAGCAGCTTAGGGGAGGAAACTGAAGCTTTCTTT. It codes for CASSLGEETEAFF.

V is TRBV9 and J is TRBJ2-7, with D perhaps matching TRBD1 (7 bases). The V gene lost 1 base and the J gene lost 6 bases, with 14 bases spanning the gap. Germline V CDR1 and CDR2: SGDLS, YYNGEE. The CDR3 extends over 14 amino acids. The CDR3 DNA reads TGTGCCAGCAGCGTAAGCAGGGGGGTCTCCGAGCAGTACTTC. The encoded protein is CASSVSRGVSEQYF. The complete variable domain, with remaining parts taken from reference TRBV9 and TRBJ2-7, reads DSGVTQTPKHLITATGQRVTLRCSPRSGDLSVYWYQQSLDQGLQFLIQYYNGEERAKGNILERFSAQQFPDLHSELNLSSLELGDSALYFCASSVSRGVSEQYFGPGTRLTVT.

CDR3 in DNA: TGTGCCAGCAGAATGACAGGGGGGGACACCGGGGAGCTGTTTTTT. Protein: CASRMTGGDTGELFF. V and J are TRBV25-1 and TRBJ2-2; 9 positions agree with TRBD1. Trimming cost V 6 bases and J 3 bases; bases outside gene matches: 5. Germline V gene data show CDR1 as MGHDK and CDR2 as SYGVNS. There are 15 residues in the CDR3.

V and J are TRBV9 and TRBJ1-1; unclear D gene. Trimming removed 1 base at V and 0 bases at J, with 4 bases between. From germline, CDR1 is SGDLS and CDR2 YYNGEE. The CDR3 has 13 residues. The CDR3 loop reads CASSVSVNTEAFF. In DNA, the CDR3 is TGTGCCAGCAGCGTATCTGTGAACACTGAAGCTTTCTTT.

The genes are TRBV29-1 and TRBJ1-1, with 8 bases fitting TRBD1. CDR1 and CDR2 from the germline V gene are SQVTM and ANQGSEA. The CDR3 extends over 14 amino acids. The V gene end was trimmed by 6 bases and the J gene end by 5 bases; junction bases not matched to a gene: 11. This CDR3 is CSVGKTGGTTEAFF. CDR3 coding DNA: TGCAGCGTGGGAAAAACAGGGGGGACGACTGAAGCTTTCTTT.

The CDR3 DNA reads TGCGCCAGCAGCCACGGACTAGCGGGTAGCTCCTACAATGAGCAGTTCTTC. It codes for CASSHGLAGSSYNEQFF. V and J are TRBV5-1 and TRBJ2-1; TRBD2 agrees at 11 bases. CDR1 SGHRS and CDR2 YFSETQ come from the germline V gene. V lost 4 bases and J lost 0; bases outside the gene matches: 6. CDR3 length equals 17 residues. The full variable domain, rest sourced from reference TRBV5-1 and TRBJ2-1, is KAGVTQTPRYLIKTRGQQVTLSCSPISGHRSVSWYQQTPGQGLQFLFEYFSETQRNKGNFPGRFSGRQFSNSRSEMNVSTLELGDSALYLCASSHGLAGSSYNEQFFGPGTRLTVL.

The gene calls are TRBV19 and TRBJ1-1; D is possibly TRBD1 (6 bases). The CDR3 length is 16 residues. Trimming stripped 7 bases from V and 5 bases from J, with 23 bases between. Germline CDR1 LNHDA, CDR2 SQIVND (reference sequence). The CDR3 protein is CASKGAGALIRTEAFF. CDR3 DNA: TGTGCCAGTAAGGGTGCAGGGGCGCTTATAAGGACTGAAGCTTTCTTT.